These T cell receptor beta chains were read from a single sample in a study of regulatory T cells in long-lasting Graves disease. One entry per CDR3 protein, called by TCRdb with MiXCR from the multiplex PCR reads. The table records some 340,000 distinct CDR3 sequences, about 23% of them present only once. The material was peripheral blood mononuclear cells (PBMCs), obtained when the disease was refractory, from a patient treated with antithyroid drugs. These receptor sequences come from a woman aged 40 to 55 with Graves disease. Both conserved end residues are part of each CDR3. Fields, in order: J gene, D gene, V gene, clone size, CDR3 DNA, CDR3 protein. A D gene is named only where the DNA matches it firmly. Not all rows give a size; the values are once, few, many and, for expanded clones, a class.

>TRBJ2-7|TRBD1|TRBV10-3|few
TGTGCCATCAGTGCCCTTCAGGGGGCTACCTCCTACGAGCAGTACTTC
CAISALQGATSYEQYF
>TRBJ1-1|TRBD1|TRBV14|-
TGTGCCAGCAGCCAGTTCCGGGACAGCCTTATGAACACTGAAGCTTTCTTT
CASSQFRDSLMNTEAFF
>TRBJ2-7|TRBD2|TRBV7-9|few
TGTGCCAGAAATACCTGGGACGGCTGGGAGAGCGGGAGGGCCGAGATCTACGAGCAGTACTTC
CARNTWDGWESGRAEIYEQYF
>TRBJ2-7|-|TRBV28|many
TGTGCCAGCAGGCTTCGCTGGGGCCCCCCCGGCGAGCAGTACTTC
CASRLRWGPPGEQYF
>TRBJ2-7|TRBD2|TRBV6-5|few
TGTGCCAGCAGTTTCGGTCCAGCGGGAGTTTCCTACGAGCAGTACTTC
CASSFGPAGVSYEQYF
>TRBJ1-6|-|TRBV12-3/TRBV12-4|many
TGTGCCAGCAGTGAACGGCCGGGAAGGGGCAATTCACCCCTCCACTTT
CASSERPGRGNSPLHF
>TRBJ2-7|TRBD1|TRBV10-3|many
TGTGCCATCTCTGGGACAGGGGGTACCTACGAGCAGTACTTC
CAISGTGGTYEQYF
>TRBJ1-2|-|TRBV7-2|few
TGTGCCAGCAGCTTAGACGGAGCTAACTATGGCTACACCTTC
CASSLDGANYGYTF
>TRBJ1-5|-|TRBV7-2|many
TGTGCCAGCAGCTTAGTTGGTGGGGCCGGTCAGCCCCAGCATTTT
CASSLVGGAGQPQHF
>TRBJ2-2|TRBD1|TRBV20-1|few
TGCAGTGCTGTGAGGACAGGGAACACCGGGGAGCTGTTTTTT
CSAVRTGNTGELFF
>TRBJ2-5|-|TRBV11-2|many
TGTGCCAGCAGCTTAAACACGGGAACAGAGACCCAGTACTTC
CASSLNTGTETQYF
>TRBJ2-3|-|TRBV27|few
TGTGCCAGCAGACCAGGGGAAGGGGCAGATACGCAGTATTTT
CASRPGEGADTQYF
>TRBJ1-4|-|TRBV6-2/TRBV6-3|few
TGTGCCAGCGAGTGGCAGGGCTTCGAAAAACTGTTTTTT
CASEWQGFEKLFF
>TRBJ1-6|-|TRBV28|many
TGTGCCAGCATGTCGAATTCACCCCTCCACTTT
CASMSNSPLHF